The T cell receptor beta chain described here comes from a study of T cell changes during pregnancy in multiple sclerosis. Data came from immunoSEQ multiplex PCR; TCRdb stores just in-frame clones and leaves some out. The sample includes roughly 99,000 clones, around 92% of them seen just once. This clone occurred once. Sequencing was performed on peripheral blood, taken after pregnancy. The receptor was derived from a female donor in good health, enrolled as a control in a pregnancy study.

The CDR3 here is CASIRWAGLQETQYF. The CDR3, as DNA: TGTGCCAGCATAAGGTGGGCGGGGCTCCAAGAGACCCAGTACTTC. The J gene is TRBJ2-5, the V gene TRBV7-9; D is perhaps TRBD2 (6 bases). Trimming pared 7 bases from V and 1 base from J, leaving 16 bases between. Germline V gene lookup returns CDR1 SEHNR and CDR2 FQNEAQ (reference sequence). The CDR3 has 15 amino acids.